This TCR beta chain stems from a study of cytomegalovirus exposure and HLA in healthy donors. This CDR3 comprises 12 residues. Germline lookup yields CDR1 MNHEY and CDR2 SVGAGI. Losses at the gene ends were 5 bases for V and 15 bases for J; bases not matched to a gene: 9. Produced via immunoSEQ multiplex PCR; TCRdb's table is partial and in-frame only. The sample lists approximately 98,000 clones; roughly 88% were seen once. Sequencing was done on a sample of PBMCs. This sequence originates from a woman under 30 in good health and CMV-seronegative. V is TRBV6-5 and J is TRBJ2-1; 8 bases align to TRBD2. CDR3 sequence: CASSPIAGRRFF. DNA for the CDR3: TGTGCCAGCAGTCCGATAGCGGGGAGAAGGTTCTTC.